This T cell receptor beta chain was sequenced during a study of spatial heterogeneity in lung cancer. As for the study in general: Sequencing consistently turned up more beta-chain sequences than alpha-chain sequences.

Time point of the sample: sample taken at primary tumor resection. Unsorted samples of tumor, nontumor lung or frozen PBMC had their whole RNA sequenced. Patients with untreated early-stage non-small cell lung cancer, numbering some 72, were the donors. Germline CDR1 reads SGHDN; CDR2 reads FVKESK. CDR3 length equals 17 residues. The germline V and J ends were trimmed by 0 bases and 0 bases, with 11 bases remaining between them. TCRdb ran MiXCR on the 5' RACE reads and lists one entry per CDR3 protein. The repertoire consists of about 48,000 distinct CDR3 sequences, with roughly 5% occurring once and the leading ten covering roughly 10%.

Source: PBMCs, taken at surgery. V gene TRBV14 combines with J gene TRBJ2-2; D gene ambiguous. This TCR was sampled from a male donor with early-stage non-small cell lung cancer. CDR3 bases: TGTGCCAGCAGCCAAGATTGGGGATCTACGAACACCGGGGAGCTGTTTTTT. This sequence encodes CASSQDWGSTNTGELFF.